The entry that follows covers one TCR beta chain sequence. As yet, its antigen is unknown. The data stem from a study of shared clonotypes between healthy human individuals. Whole-study findings and limits: Clonotype sharing among donors was thought likely to change with sequencing depth. Blood was the sole source, and tissue repertoires probably differ.

This CDR3 comprises 15 residues. The V gene's germline CDR1 is SGHRS and CDR2 YFSETQ. V gave up 6 bases and J gave up 0 bases; unmatched junction bases: 7. The repertoire was sequenced with immunoSEQ multiplex PCR; TCRdb's copy has only in-frame clones and lacks some. Of 2 million to 3 million clones in the sample, 90% to 95% were seen once. This clonotype was sampled from a young man in good health. Some clones in this sample may be carry-over from other donors' samples. V and J are TRBV5-1 and TRBJ2-7, with TRBD2 matching 9 bases. The sample consisted of naive CD4+ T cells from PBMCs. Regarding subset: CD45RA+ positively selected. The CDR3, as DNA: TGCGCCAGCACCGCTCTTAGCGGGAGCTCCTACGAGCAGTACTTC. This encodes CASTALSGSSYEQYF.